What follows are 30 T cell receptor beta chains derived from one specimen sequenced in a study of shared clonotypes between healthy human individuals. Only in-frame clones appear in the TCRdb table, and some are missing; sequencing was by immunoSEQ multiplex PCR. The sample comprises over a million clones, approximately 76% of which are singletons, and about 1.5% rests with the top ten. The sample taken for sequencing was memory CD4+ T cells sorted from blood. Subset denoted: CD45RA-negative fraction. Receptors were obtained from a man aged 18 to 29 in good health.

V usage is TRBV5-1 and J usage is TRBJ2-3; 11 bases fit TRBD2. The V segment lost 0 bases and the J segment 4 bases; nucleotides outside the gene matches: 4. Germline V gene sequence: CDR1 SGHRS, CDR2 YFSETQ. The CDR3 contains 16 residues. This CDR3 is CASSLGIAGGPDTQYF. The CDR3 coding sequence is TGCGCCAGCAGCTTGGGGATAGCGGGAGGGCCAGATACGCAGTATTTT. The whole variable domain, filled in from reference TRBV5-1 and TRBJ2-3, reads KAGVTQTPRYLIKTRGQQVTLSCSPISGHRSVSWYQQTPGQGLQFLFEYFSETQRNKGNFPGRFSGRQFSNSRSEMNVSTLELGDSALYLCASSLGIAGGPDTQYFGPGTRLTVL.

This clone was picked up a small number of times. The rearrangement links TRBV5-1 to TRBJ1-2, with D possibly being TRBD1 (6 bases). Trimming took off 0 bases at V and 8 bases at J, with 14 bases between the two ends. CDR3 length equals 14 residues. CDR1 SGHRS and CDR2 YFSETQ come from the germline V gene. Here the CDR3 reads CASSLGGPEGGYTF. In nucleotides, the CDR3 is TGCGCCAGCAGCTTGGGGGGGCCCGAGGGCGGCTACACCTTC.

The genes are TRBV28 and TRBJ1-4; the D gene is possibly TRBD1 (5 bases). V lost 7 bases and J 7 bases, leaving 16 bases between the germline ends. From germline, CDR1 is MDHEN and CDR2 SYDVKM. The CDR3 contains 14 residues. CDR3 bases: TGTGCCAGCACCCTGGGGGGTTCGGGTGAAAAACTGTTTTTT. Residues: CASTLGGSGEKLFF.

V gene TRBV6-1 combines with J gene TRBJ1-3; the D is unclear. The germline V gene encodes CDR1 MNHNS and CDR2 SASEGT. This CDR3 contains 15 residues. Trimming shortened V by 2 bases and J by 1 base, and 9 bases separated the two germline ends. CDR3 DNA: TGTGCCAGCAGTGAAAATGGCTTATCTGGAAACACCATATATTTT. It yields the protein CASSENGLSGNTIYF.

The rearrangement joins TRBV2 to TRBJ2-5, with 11 bases lining up with TRBD2. CDR1 is SNHLY, CDR2 FYNNEI, per germline. The CDR3 runs to 18 residues. V shed 10 bases and J 1 base; nucleotides not matched to a gene: 17. The CDR3 DNA follows: TGTGCCACGGCCCCAGGGGTGCTAGCGGGGGGACTCCAAGAGACCCAGTACTTC. It is translated as CATAPGVLAGGLQETQYF.

The chain couples TRBV7-6 to TRBJ2-2, with TRBD2 matching over 8 bases. This CDR3 contains 13 residues. Germline assignment: CDR1 SGHVS and CDR2 FNYEAQ. The trim removed 5 bases at V and 6 bases at J, leaving 2 bases unmatched. The CDR3 spells CASSQAGAGELFF. CDR3 sequence (DNA): TGTGCCAGCAGCCAAGCGGGGGCCGGGGAGCTGTTTTTT.

This clone occurred a few times. The J gene is TRBJ1-4, the V gene TRBV27, with D possibly being TRBD1 (6 bases). CDR3 length: 13 amino acids. V shed 3 bases and J shed 10 bases, with 12 bases lying between them. Germline CDR1 is MNHEY and CDR2 is SMNVEV (reference sequence). The CDR3 region has the DNA TGTGCCAGCAGTTTTGCCAGAGGGGGAAAACTGTTTTTT. Translated: CASSFARGGKLFF. The full variable domain, in which reference TRBV27 and TRBJ1-4 provide the parts outside the CDR3, is EAQVTQNPRYLITVTGKKLTVTCSQNMNHEYMSWYRQDPGLGLRQIYYSMNVEVTDKGDVPEGYKVSRKEKRNFPLILESPSPNQTSLYFCASSFARGGKLFFGSGTQLSVL.

The rearrangement links TRBV18 to TRBJ2-3, with D perhaps being TRBD1 or TRBD2 (6 bases each). Trimming removed 2 bases from V and 2 bases from J, with 14 bases in between. In germline, CDR1 is KGHSH, CDR2 LQKENI. This CDR3 has 16 amino acids. In DNA form, the CDR3 reads TGTGCCAGCTCACCAGCCGGGGGCCGCCTCACAGATACGCAGTATTTT. It encodes CASSPAGGRLTDTQYF.

This sequence joins TRBV10-1 and TRBJ2-7; D is unclear. V was pared by 1 base and J by 6 bases, with 16 bases between. Germline CDR1 is WNHNN and CDR2 is SYGVQD (reference sequence). This CDR3 spans 15 amino acids. This CDR3 reads CASSEWKVGTGEQYF. As DNA, the CDR3 is TGCGCCAGCAGTGAGTGGAAGGTCGGTACCGGCGAGCAGTACTTC.

This clone occurred a few times. In this CDR3 the conserved last residue, phenylalanine or tryptophan, is missing, so a read error is likely. The DNA is left out, because the CDR3 cannot be placed on it with certainty; the CDR3 is given as TCRdb lists it. The chain combines TRBV28 with TRBJ1-6; TRBD1 is taken as the D call from the table, unchecked against the DNA. Germline values: CDR1 MDHEN, CDR2 SYDVKM. The CDR3 length equals 14 residues, ends included. The CDR3 spells CASSSGHAWYDQLA.

The rearrangement links TRBV7-2 to TRBJ1-2; no clear D. Germline V gene lookup returns CDR1 SGHTA and CDR2 FQGNSA. V dropped 1 base and J dropped 1 base, with 4 bases sitting between them. The CDR3 extends over 13 amino acids. The CDR3 sequence: CASSLEVNYGYTF. CDR3 sequence (DNA): TGTGCCAGCAGCTTAGAAGTTAACTATGGCTACACCTTC.

The rearrangement joins TRBV15 to TRBJ2-6, with D maybe TRBD1 (5 bases). Trimming removed 5 bases from V and 5 bases from J, with 13 bases in between. The CDR3 sequence is 15 residues long. Germline V gene lookup returns CDR1 LNHNV and CDR2 YYDKDF (reference sequence). CDR3 in DNA: TGTGCCACCAGCTTGGGTGGGGCCCGGGCCAACGTCCTGACTTTC. Amino acid sequence: CATSLGGARANVLTF.

The J gene is TRBJ1-1, the V gene TRBV4-3; D is unclear. The germline V gene encodes CDR1 LGHNA and CDR2 YSLEER. V was clipped by 1 base and J by 1 base, with 4 bases between them. This CDR3 comprises 13 residues. CDR3 sequence reads: CASSQVANTEAFF. In DNA, the CDR3 is TGCGCCAGCAGCCAAGTTGCGAACACTGAAGCTTTCTTT.

The chain couples TRBV25-1 to TRBJ1-5; TRBD1 is a possible D gene (5 bases). This CDR3 has 14 residues. Looked up from germline, CDR1 is MGHDK and CDR2 is SYGVNS. The V gene lost 2 bases and the J gene lost 6 bases, with 11 bases spanning the gap. The CDR3: CASSELRDGQPQHF. Here the CDR3 DNA reads TGTGCCAGCAGTGAACTCAGGGATGGTCAGCCCCAGCATTTT. The full variable domain, in which reference TRBV25-1 and TRBJ1-5 provide the parts outside the CDR3, is EADIYQTPRYLVIGTGKKITLECSQTMGHDKMYWYQQDPGMELHLIHYSYGVNSTEKGDLSSESTVSRIRTEHFPLTLESARPSHTSQYLCASSELRDGQPQHFGDGTRLSIL.

On this clone: Other DNA variants within this sample encode the same CDR3. V and J are TRBV27 and TRBJ1-2; D remains ambiguous. Germline loops: CDR1 MNHEY, CDR2 SMNVEV (reference sequence). This CDR3 spans 14 amino acids. V lost 2 bases and J 4 bases, leaving 11 bases between the germline ends. The CDR3 loop is CASSLDPRGYGYTF. The CDR3 DNA follows: TGTGCCAGCAGTTTAGACCCCCGGGGCTATGGCTACACCTTC.

The sample holds a few counts of this clone. The chain carries TRBV4-1 and TRBJ1-1; D is unclear. The V gene's germline CDR1 is MGHRA and CDR2 YSYEKL. V lost 4 bases and J lost 1, with 10 bases in between. CDR3 length equals 14 residues. CDR3 DNA: TGCGCCAGCAGCCTGGGCTGGCAGAACACTGAAGCTTTCTTT. It translates to CASSLGWQNTEAFF.

Only one count was recorded for this clone. V and J are TRBV19 and TRBJ2-2; the match to TRBD1 covers 10 bases. V shed 9 bases, J shed 6 bases, and the junction held 7 bases outside the gene matches. This CDR3 is 14 amino acids long. Germline V CDR1 and CDR2: LNHDA, SQIVND (reference sequence). CDR3 sequence (DNA): TGTGCCAGCCGACAGGGGGCGGGGGCCGGGGAGCTGTTTTTT. Its protein is CASRQGAGAGELFF.

The gene calls are TRBV10-2 and TRBJ2-1; weak D call: TRBD2 (6 bases). Germline V gene sequence: CDR1 WSHSY, CDR2 SAAADI. The CDR3 covers 14 residues. V dropped 7 bases and J dropped 9 bases, with 19 bases sitting between them. The CDR3 spells CASKGRSPIGEQFF. In DNA form, the CDR3 reads TGCGCCAGCAAGGGGAGGTCTCCTATTGGTGAGCAGTTCTTC.

The chain uses TRBV19 and TRBJ1-1; possible D gene TRBD1, 5 bases. V dropped 6 bases and J dropped 3 bases, with 14 bases sitting between them. Per the germline V gene, CDR1 is LNHDA and CDR2 is SQIVND (reference sequence). The CDR3 has 14 amino acids. CDR3: CASRPGWTDTEAFF. CDR3 DNA: TGTGCCAGTAGGCCAGGGTGGACGGACACTGAAGCTTTCTTT.

This clone was counted a few times. J is TRBJ1-2 and V is TRBV14; D ambiguous. The CDR3 sequence is 12 residues long. Deletions cut 5 bases from V and 5 bases from J, with 9 bases between. Germline values: CDR1 SGHDN, CDR2 FVKESK. CDR3 region: CASSRTSYGYTF. DNA of the CDR3: TGTGCCAGCAGCAGAACATCGTATGGCTACACCTTC.

The chain couples TRBV7-3 to TRBJ2-5; the D gene could be TRBD1 or TRBD2 (5 bases each). This CDR3 contains 13 residues. The V end lost 5 bases, the J end lost 4 bases, and 11 bases lay between the germline ends. From germline, CDR1 is SGHTA and CDR2 FQGTGA. Here the CDR3 DNA reads TGTGCCAGCAGCCAGGGACGGTCAGAGACCCAGTACTTC. Translation: CASSQGRSETQYF.

This clone was seen a single time. The same CDR3 arises from other DNA sequences in this sample as well. The rearrangement links TRBV5-1 to TRBJ2-5, with D hard to call. The CDR3 is 14 amino acids. Germline V gene sequence: CDR1 SGHRS, CDR2 YFSETQ. The V gene lost 4 bases and the J gene lost 0 bases, with 10 bases spanning the gap. The CDR3 nucleotides are TGCGCCAGCAGCCTCGGCGCGGACCAAGAGACCCAGTACTTC. Translation gives CASSLGADQETQYF.

Turning to this clone: Other DNA sequences of this sample code for an identical CDR3. The chain is built from TRBV5-1 and TRBJ1-5; D is ambiguous. CDR1 SGHRS and CDR2 YFSETQ come from the germline V gene. The ends were cut back, 0 bases at V and 5 bases at J, with 9 bases in the middle. This CDR3 region has 14 residues. DNA for the CDR3: TGCGCCAGCAGCTTGGGCACAGCGGATCAGCCCCAGCATTTT. It specifies CASSLGTADQPQHF.

The genes are TRBV5-1 and TRBJ2-2, with 10 nucleotides matching TRBD1. Unmatched junction bases numbered 9, after V lost 4 bases and J lost 9 bases. This CDR3 has 15 residues. CDR1 SGHRS and CDR2 YFSETQ come from the germline V gene. CDR3 amino acids: CASSDRDRGSRELFF. The CDR3 DNA is TGCGCCAGCAGCGACCGGGACAGGGGTTCCCGGGAGCTGTTTTTT.

For this clone: This CDR3 is also generated by other DNA sequences in the sample. The rearrangement links TRBV18 to TRBJ1-4; TRBD1 might be the D (5 bases). Trimming stripped 5 bases from V and 8 bases from J, with 12 bases between. The CDR3 runs to 13 residues. Looked up from germline, CDR1 is KGHSH and CDR2 is LQKENI. The CDR3 protein is CASSTGTEEKLFF. CDR3 DNA: TGTGCCAGCTCAACCGGGACCGAAGAAAAACTGTTTTTT.

This sequence joins TRBV6-6 and TRBJ2-2; D is perhaps TRBD2 (6 bases). Germline V gene lookup returns CDR1 MNHNY and CDR2 SVGAGI (reference sequence). This CDR3 spans 15 amino acids. V lost 5 bases and J 0 bases, leaving 10 bases between the germline ends. The CDR3 is CASSPGTANTGELFF. CDR3 coding DNA: TGTGCCAGCAGTCCGGGGACTGCGAACACCGGGGAGCTGTTTTTT.

As concerns this clone: A clone one base away is much larger, so this may be a read error. Other DNA sequences from this sample encode an identical CDR3 as well. This chain joins TRBV6-5 and TRBJ2-7; 7 nucleotides agree with TRBD1. This CDR3 is built from 12 residues. V shed 5 bases, J shed 3 bases, and the junction held 1 base outside the gene matches. CDR1 and CDR2 (germline): MNHEY, SVGAGI. CDR3 region: CASSRDSYEQYF. The CDR3, as DNA: TGTGCCAGCAGTAGGGACAGCTACGAGCAGTACTTC.

The chain employs TRBV10-1 and TRBJ1-6; D perhaps matches TRBD1 (5 bases). The germline V gene has CDR1 WNHNN and CDR2 SYGVQD (reference sequence). Trimming took 4 bases from V and 4 from J, leaving 11 bases between them. The CDR3 totals 15 residues. The CDR3 sequence is CASSAGTDYNSPLHF. The CDR3 nucleotides read TGCGCCAGCAGTGCCGGGACGGATTATAATTCACCCCTCCACTTT.

Comment on this clone: This sample includes further DNA sequences coding for the same CDR3. The gene calls are TRBV15 and TRBJ2-2; D gene unclear. Germline V CDR1 and CDR2: LNHNV, YYDKDF (reference sequence). The CDR3 is made up of 14 amino acids. Trimming took off 1 base at V and 0 bases at J, with 3 bases between the two ends. CDR3 residues: CATSRGANTGELFF. The DNA for the CDR3 is TGTGCCACCAGCAGAGGCGCGAACACCGGGGAGCTGTTTTTT.

The V call is TRBV6-1, the J call TRBJ2-1, with 16 positions matching TRBD2. CDR3 length equals 18 residues. In germline, CDR1 is MNHNS, CDR2 SASEGT. The V and J ends lost 4 bases and 4 bases, in that order; junction bases with no gene match: 7. CDR3 sequence: CASSGGTSGGARYNEQFF. In nucleotides, the CDR3 is TGTGCCAGCAGTGGAGGGACTAGCGGGGGGGCACGATACAATGAGCAGTTCTTC.